Listed below are T cell receptor beta chains from one sample, sequenced in a study of cytomegalovirus exposure and HLA in healthy donors. Profiling relied on immunoSEQ multiplex PCR, and the TCRdb table lists in-frame clones only, not all of them. The table for this sample gives roughly 70,000 clones. The sequenced material came from PBMCs. The receptors derive from a man aged 35 to 55 in good health and CMV-seronegative. CDR3s include the opening cysteine and the closing phenylalanine or tryptophan. D genes are given only for firm matches.

d_gene | j_gene | v_gene | CDR3aa | CDR3nt
. | TRBJ1-1 | TRBV7-2 | CASSLVVNTEAFF | TGTGCCAGCAGCTTAGTAGTGAACACTGAAGCTTTCTTT
. | TRBJ1-5 | TRBV5-1 | CASSFGPGVGDSNQPQHF | .
. | TRBJ2-1 | TRBV29-1 | CSVARRGFYNEQFF | TGCAGCGTCGCCAGAAGGGGTTTCTACAATGAGCAGTTCTTC
TRBD1 | TRBJ1-6 | TRBV11-2 | CASTTKAQGDSPLHF | TGTGCCAGCACAACAAAGGCACAGGGGGATTCACCCCTCCACTTT
TRBD1 | TRBJ1-1 | TRBV18 | CASSPTGTGVPTEAFF | TGTGCCAGCTCCCCCACCGGGACAGGGGTCCCAACTGAAGCTTTCTTT
TRBD1 | TRBJ2-2 | TRBV5-5 | CASSLRQGSGELFF | TGTGCCAGCAGCTTGAGACAGGGGTCCGGGGAGCTGTTTTTT
. | TRBJ2-7 | TRBV11-1 | CASSPPASAYEQYF | TGTGCCAGCAGCCCGCCGGCTAGCGCCTACGAGCAGTACTTC
. | TRBJ2-1 | TRBV5-5 | CASSFRGADNEQFF | TGTGCCAGCAGCTTCCGGGGGGCCGACAATGAGCAGTTCTTC
TRBD2 | TRBJ2-1 | TRBV5-1 | CASRSSGGGSYNEQFF | TGCGCCAGCAGATCTAGCGGGGGAGGCTCCTACAATGAGCAGTTCTTC
TRBD2 | TRBJ2-3 | TRBV9 | CASSVEGLARPDTQYF | TGTGCCAGCAGCGTAGAGGGACTAGCGAGGCCAGATACGCAGTATTTT
TRBD1 | TRBJ1-6 | TRBV5-8 | CASSLGGTAHSPLHF | TGTGCCAGCAGCTTGGGAGGGACAGCACATTCACCCCTCCACTTT
. | TRBJ2-4 | TRBV4-1 | CASSQGQQTLAKNIQYF | TGCGCCAGCAGCCAAGGACAGCAAACGCTAGCCAAAAACATTCAGTACTTC
TRBD2 | TRBJ2-5 | TRBV5-1 | CASSLGGLADQETQYF | TGCGCCAGCAGCTTGGGAGGACTAGCGGACCAAGAGACCCAGTACTTC
TRBD1 | TRBJ1-2 | TRBV27 | CASSHTGGREDGYTF | TGTGCCAGCAGTCATACAGGGGGGCGAGAGGATGGCTACACCTTC
. | TRBJ1-3 | TRBV5-1 | CASSLSLGGSGNTIYF | TGCGCCAGCAGCTTGAGTTTGGGAGGTTCTGGAAACACCATATATTTT
TRBD1 | TRBJ2-7 | TRBV18 | CASSPPDRGNTYEQYF | TGTGCCAGCTCACCACCCGACAGGGGTAATACCTACGAGCAGTACTTC
. | TRBJ2-3 | TRBV6-1 | CASSEPQVLLTDTQYF | TGTGCCAGCAGTGAACCGCAGGTCCTTCTCACAGATACGCAGTATTTT
TRBD2 | TRBJ2-2 | TRBV5-3 | CARSLAPGLVHTGELFF | TGTGCCAGAAGCTTGGCACCGGGACTAGTGCACACCGGGGAGCTGTTTTTT
. | TRBJ2-6 | TRBV19 | CASSIDLAAGANVLTF | TGTGCCAGTAGTATAGATCTGGCAGCTGGGGCCAACGTCCTGACTTTC
. | TRBJ1-5 | TRBV6-1 | CASSATGWDQPQHF | TGTGCCAGCAGTGCTACAGGGTGGGATCAGCCCCAGCATTTT
. | TRBJ2-7 | TRBV6-5 | CASSYAQGGAYEQYF | TGTGCCAGCAGTTACGCGCAGGGAGGTGCCTACGAGCAGTACTTC
. | TRBJ1-6 | TRBV18 | CASSGAPDRNSPLHF | TGTGCCAGCTCAGGGGCCCCGGACCGTAATTCACCCCTCCACTTT
. | TRBJ1-2 | TRBV9 | CASSPGGEEYGYTF | TGTGCCAGCAGCCCGGGGGGGGAGGAATATGGCTACACCTTC